This TCR beta chain was sequenced for a study of T cell repertoires in cytomegalovirus infection. General study points: Cumulated frequencies of public TCR beta families served to identify carriers of CMV plus the relevant HLA. CMV-specific HLA-C-restricted TCR beta clonotypes dominated the ex vivo response.

Germline V gene data show CDR1 as MNHEY and CDR2 as SMNVEV (reference sequence). This CDR3 is 14 amino acids long. Trimming removed 5 bases from V and 4 bases from J, with 14 bases in between. This clonotype was observed a few times. Its specificity is not known. TCRdb processed the reads anew with MiXCR; each CDR3 protein has one entry. The sample records about 920,000 distinct CDR3 sequences, approximately 32% being singletons. Sequenced material: cultured CD8+ T cells from PBMCs, taken from culture after CMV antigen stimulation. The rearrangement joins TRBV27 to TRBJ1-1; maybe TRBD1 (6 bases). The TCR was taken from a human donor in good health (CMV status not recorded). Some clones in this sample may be carry-over from other donors' samples. The CDR3 DNA reads as TGTGCCAGCAGTGGCCCGCAGGGGCCCACTGAAGCTTTCTTT. Translated: CASSGPQGPTEAFF.